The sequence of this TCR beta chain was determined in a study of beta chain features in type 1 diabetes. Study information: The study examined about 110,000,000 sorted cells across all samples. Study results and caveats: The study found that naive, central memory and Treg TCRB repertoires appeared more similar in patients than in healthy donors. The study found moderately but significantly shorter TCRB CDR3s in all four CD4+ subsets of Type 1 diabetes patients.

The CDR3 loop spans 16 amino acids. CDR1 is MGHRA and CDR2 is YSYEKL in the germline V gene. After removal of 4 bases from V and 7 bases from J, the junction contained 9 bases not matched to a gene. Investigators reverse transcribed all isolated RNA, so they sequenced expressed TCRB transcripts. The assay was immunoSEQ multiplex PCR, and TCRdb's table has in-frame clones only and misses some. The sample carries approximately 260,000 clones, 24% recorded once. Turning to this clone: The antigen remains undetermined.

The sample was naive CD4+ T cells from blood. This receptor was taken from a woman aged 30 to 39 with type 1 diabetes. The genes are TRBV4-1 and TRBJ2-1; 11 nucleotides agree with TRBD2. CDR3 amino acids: CASSPLATSGKNEQFF. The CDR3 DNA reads TGCGCCAGCAGCCCACTAGCGACTAGCGGGAAGAATGAGCAGTTCTTC.